Reported below is one TCR beta chain. In the source study's methods: For nucleated cells, counts were estimated from reference gene primer amplification. Generated by immunoSEQ multiplex PCR, the TCRdb table keeps only in-frame clones and is missing some. That table furnishes V, J and clone size, whereas the DNA furnished D and trimming. The table has around 72,000 clones, about 81% seen once. Germline CDR1 and CDR2: LNHNV and YYDKDF (reference sequence). V lost 0 bases to trimming and J lost 10 bases, with 13 bases between them. This CDR3 region has 15 residues. The data derive from a study of blood T cell repertoires in COVID-19. Whole-study context: Material from acute and convalescent COVID-19 was sourced from the United States, Italy and Spain. The cDNA or gDNA used as material had been derived from T cells, B-cell-depleted T cells, or PBMCs.

V and J are TRBV15 and TRBJ1-6; D is possibly TRBD1 (6 bases). The receptor was isolated from a human donor in a cohort sampled during active COVID-19. Sequenced: peripheral blood. CDR3: CATSRDPQGESPLHF. The CDR3, as DNA: TGTGCCACCAGCAGAGATCCACAGGGAGAGTCACCCCTCCACTTT.